Listed here are 3 T cell receptor beta chains from one sample, sequenced in a study of blood T cell repertoires in COVID-19. Sequencing was performed with immunoSEQ multiplex PCR; in TCRdb, only in-frame clones are kept and a portion is missing. The sample shows some 270,000 clones, about 85% of them seen only once. The sequencing sample was made of peripheral blood. All receptors derive from a human donor with COVID-19, enrolled during active disease. The donor label of this sample is uncertain.

V gene TRBV9 combines with J gene TRBJ1-1, with 7 bases aligning to TRBD1. CDR1 is SGDLS and CDR2 is YYNGEE in the germline V gene. The ends lost 5 bases at V and 0 bases at J; junction bases unmatched: 7. The CDR3 spans 15 residues. The CDR3, as DNA: TGTGCCAGCAGTGATTCGACAGGGATGAACACTGAAGCTTTCTTT. Translation gives CASSDSTGMNTEAFF. Complete variable domain (other parts from reference TRBV9 and TRBJ1-1): DSGVTQTPKHLITATGQRVTLRCSPRSGDLSVYWYQQSLDQGLQFLIQYYNGEERAKGNILERFSAQQFPDLHSELNLSSLELGDSALYFCASSDSTGMNTEAFFGQGTRLTVV.

The chain combines TRBV11-3 with TRBJ2-7; 10 bases are shared with TRBD1. Germline CDR1 and CDR2: SGHNT and YENEEA. V shed 3 bases, J shed 7 bases, and the junction held 12 bases outside the gene matches. The CDR3 runs to 16 residues. CDR3 in amino acids: CASSFTSGTGAGEQYF. In DNA form, the CDR3 reads TGTGCCAGCAGCTTTACCTCCGGGACAGGGGCAGGGGAGCAGTACTTC.

The V gene is TRBV6-6, the J gene TRBJ1-4, with a tentative D call TRBD1 (6 bases). The ends were cut back, 0 bases at V and 7 bases at J, with 12 bases in the middle. This CDR3 has 15 amino acids. Germline lookup yields CDR1 MNHNY and CDR2 SVGAGI (reference sequence). CDR3 coding DNA: TGTGCCAGCAGTTACTCACCGGACAGATCTGAAAAACTGTTTTTT. Encoded protein: CASSYSPDRSEKLFF.